What follows are 7 T cell receptor beta chains derived from one specimen sequenced in a study of vaccination and CD4 T cells after COVID-19 (dated by TCRdb to 2022 to 2024). The antigens of these receptors remain unknown. Receptors were amplified or captured by PCR. Sequencing was performed on an Illumina iSeq 100. At the Johns Hopkins FTIC core, DNA from the cultured CD4+ T cells underwent TCR sequencing with the Oncomine TCR Beta short-read assay. TCRdb ran its own pipeline on the public reads, namely fastp trimming at Q25 and MiXCR clone calling, and kept in-frame beta chains. CDR3 protein sequences are deduplicated, and each keeps its most common genes and DNA. The sample yields 25,000 or so distinct CDR3 sequences; 67% were counted once. The top ten hold about 20% of the sample. Sample treatment or condition, as interpreted from the label and publication: roughly 11-day PBMC culture with coronavirus spike peptide pools or control peptides (ViraFEST assay).

Sequenced here: CD4+ T cells from blood, cultured in vitro, sampled after SARS-CoV-2 vaccination. All receptors derive from a human donor who received a COVID-19 vaccine.

The CDR3 region has the DNA TGTGCCAGCACCTCCTATGAGGGCTACACCTTC. It specifies CASTSYEGYTF. This chain uses TRBV12-3 or TRBV12-4 with TRBJ1-2, with no clear D. The CDR3 sequence is 11 residues long. Deletions cut 7 bases from V and 8 bases from J, with 11 bases between.

This clonotype was seen a few times. The CDR3 nucleotides are TGTGCCAGCAGCTTGGGGCAGACCACTAACTATGGCTACACCTTC. Translating gives CASSLGQTTNYGYTF. The genes are TRBV5-5 and TRBJ1-2; D remains ambiguous. The V end lost 0 bases, the J end lost 0 bases, and 9 bases lay between the germline ends. The CDR3 totals 15 residues. Germline CDR1 SGHKS, CDR2 YYEKEE (reference sequence).

Worth noting for this clonotype: Germline and junction disagree at one end, which may indicate a read error. The chain combines TRBV10-3 with TRBJ1-3; D is unresolved. This CDR3 is built from 13 residues. Germline CDR1 reads ENHRY; CDR2 reads SYGVKD. CDR3 loop: CASSDARGNTIYF. Here the CDR3 DNA reads TGTGCCAGCAGTGACGCCCGGGGAAACACCATATATTTT.

A few counts support this clonotype. This rearrangement joins TRBV7-8 to TRBJ2-3, with D perhaps TRBD1 (6 bases). The length of the CDR3 is 16 residues. Germline CDR1 is SGHVS and CDR2 is FQNEAQ. V lost 1 base and J lost 0, with 11 bases in between. The CDR3 region has the DNA TGTGCCAGCAGCTTAGTGTCAGGGGCTAGCACAGATACGCAGTATTTT. This sequence encodes CASSLVSGASTDTQYF.

This clonotype was seen a few times. This chain links TRBV15 with TRBJ1-2; perhaps TRBD1 as D (5 bases). CDR1 and CDR2 from the germline V gene are LNHNV and YYDKDF (reference sequence). The CDR3 extends over 14 amino acids. V dropped 0 bases and J dropped 7 bases, with 12 bases sitting between them. CDR3 protein: CATSRDRGGGGYTF. Here the CDR3 DNA reads TGTGCCACCAGCAGAGATCGGGGGGGAGGTGGCTACACCTTC. The variable domain in full, completed from reference TRBV15 and TRBJ1-2, reads DAMVIQNPRYQVTQFGKPVTLSCSQTLNHNVMYWYQQKSSQAPKLLFHYYDKDFNNEADTPDNFQSRRPNTSFCFLDIRSPGLGDTAMYLCATSRDRGGGGYTFGSGTRLTVV.

By its share, this clonotype is medium-sized. The chain links TRBV27 to TRBJ1-2; perhaps TRBD1 as D (6 bases). The CDR3 covers 15 residues. Germline CDR1 is MNHEY and CDR2 is SMNVEV (reference sequence). V was trimmed by 1 base and J by 1 base, leaving 10 bases between them. The CDR3 DNA is TGTGCCAGCAGTTTATGGGGGGCCGGTAACTATGGCTACACCTTC. Its translation: CASSLWGAGNYGYTF.

The rearrangement uses TRBV7-2 and TRBJ1-2; a weak D match, TRBD1 (5 bases). The V gene lost 1 base and the J gene lost 7 bases, with 13 bases spanning the gap. Germline V gene sequence: CDR1 SGHTA, CDR2 FQGNSA. CDR3 size: 14 residues. CDR3 nucleotide sequence: TGTGCCAGCAGCTTAGTCAGGGTGGCTGCTGGCTACACCTTC. Amino acids: CASSLVRVAAGYTF.